This T cell receptor beta chain emerged from a study of T cell clonotyping in hematopoietic cell transplantation. With V trimmed by 7 bases and J by 4 bases, 9 bases remained unmatched. The CDR3 loop spans 15 amino acids. The V gene's germline CDR1 is SNHLY and CDR2 FYNNEI. This clone was counted only a few times. Clones were read by immunoSEQ multiplex PCR, and TCRdb kept only the in-frame ones, dropping some. The sample yields roughly 20,000 clones, about 82% seen once. Time point denoted: recipient sample about 28 days before transplant, after cytoreduction. This chain links TRBV2 with TRBJ2-5; 10 nucleotides match TRBD2. The source was peripheral blood mononuclear cells, collected before stem cell transplant. This clonotype was obtained from a man aged 50 to 60 with acute myeloid leukemia. Some clones in this sample may be carry-over from other donors' samples. CDR3 nucleotide sequence: TGTGCCAGCATGGAGCGGGGGGGCCGTGGAGAGACCCAGTACTTC. Translation: CASMERGGRGETQYF.